The present T cell receptor (beta chain) was sequenced within a study of blood T cell repertoires in COVID-19. The wider study: Spain, Italy and the United States supplied samples that represented acute and convalescent COVID-19.

Methods used by the authors: Amplifying reference gene primers gave estimates of nucleated cell counts. Sequenced by immunoSEQ multiplex PCR; TCRdb stores in-frame clones only, minus some. V, J and clone size were drawn from that table, and D and trimming were deduced from the DNA. The sample lists a few hundred thousand clones, roughly 86% occurring once. Trimming removed 6 bases from V and 5 bases from J; junction bases left unmatched: 3. This CDR3 contains 12 residues. CDR1 and CDR2 from the germline V gene are MNHEY and SVGAGI. This TCR derives from a man aged 40-49 years who had recovered from COVID-19. The V gene is TRBV6-5, the J gene TRBJ1-2, with 7 bases identical to TRBD1. The sample was peripheral blood. CDR3 DNA: TGTGCCAGCAGAGGACAGGCGTATGGCTACACCTTC. It yields the protein CASRGQAYGYTF.